These 19 T cell receptor beta chains share one sample of origin, sequenced in a study of T cells in Graves' hyperthyroidism and ophthalmopathy. Regions amplified from RNA transcripts were the TCR beta CDR3 regions. The TCR CDR3 first-round RT-PCR relied on the HTBI primer set. TCRdb ran MiXCR on the multiplex PCR reads and lists one entry per CDR3 protein. The sample shows about 360,000 distinct CDR3 sequences, about 13% of them seen only once. The sequencing input was blood. Receptors originate from a woman in her late teens or twenties with Graves' hyperthyroidism.

This clonotype was recorded many times. V usage is TRBV16 and J usage is TRBJ1-2; D unclear. Trimming pared 0 bases from V and 2 bases from J, leaving 4 bases between. The CDR3 loop spans 13 amino acids. In germline, CDR1 is KGHSY, CDR2 FQNENV. CDR3 DNA: TGTGCCAGCAGCCAATCCATAAACTATGGCTACACCTTC. Residues: CASSQSINYGYTF.

The J gene is TRBJ1-4, the V gene TRBV4-1; D call uncertain. This CDR3 is 17 amino acids long. V dropped 1 base and J dropped 7 bases, with 19 bases sitting between them. Germline CDR1 reads MGHRA; CDR2 reads YSYEKL. The DNA of the CDR3 is TGCGCCAGCAGCCAAGGAAAGTCAGGACTGTGGGGTGAAAAACTGTTTTTT. Protein sequence: CASSQGKSGLWGEKLFF.

This clonotype was picked up many times. The J gene is TRBJ2-3, the V gene TRBV7-8, with D unclear. The V end lost 0 bases, the J end lost 6 bases, and 10 bases lay between the germline ends. Germline CDR1 is SGHVS and CDR2 is FQNEAQ. This CDR3 contains 14 residues. CDR3 coding DNA: TGTGCCAGCAGCTTAGCGCACCTCTCGGATACGCAGTATTTT. As protein: CASSLAHLSDTQYF.

This clonotype was detected a few times. The V call is TRBV7-9, the J call TRBJ1-4; D perhaps matches TRBD1 (6 bases). Germline CDR1 SEHNR, CDR2 FQNEAQ (reference sequence). Trimming took 5 bases from V and 5 from J, leaving 15 bases between them. The CDR3 is 15 residues long. The CDR3 region is CASSLNLGTNEKLFF. The CDR3 region has the DNA TGTGCCAGCAGCCTCAACTTAGGGACAAATGAAAAACTGTTTTTT.

This clonotype was picked up many times. The CDR3 DNA follows: TGTGCCTGGAGTGTACCGGGCTCCCCCAGGACCCTCCACTTT. It yields the protein CAWSVPGSPRTLHF. The V and J genes are TRBV30 and TRBJ1-6; D unresolved. Trimming removed 0 bases at V and 14 bases at J, with 17 bases between. CDR3 length: 14 residues. The germline V gene encodes CDR1 GTSNPN and CDR2 SVGIG (reference sequence).

This clonotype was recorded at least ten times. The V call is TRBV3-1, the J call TRBJ2-2; TRBD1 matches 8 bases. This CDR3 spans 15 amino acids. V lost 6 bases to trimming and J lost 6 bases; unmatched junction nucleotides: 9. Looked up from germline, CDR1 is LGHDT and CDR2 is YNNKEL (reference sequence). CDR3 DNA: TGTGCCAGCAGGAAGATGGACAGGGACGCCGGGGAGCTGTTTTTT. Protein sequence: CASRKMDRDAGELFF.

This clonotype has ten or more counts. V and J are TRBV20-1 and TRBJ2-1, with D maybe TRBD2 (5 bases). The germline gives CDR1 DFQATT, CDR2 SNEGSKA (reference sequence). The CDR3 length is 12 residues. The V gene lost 3 bases and the J gene lost 12 bases, with 15 bases spanning the gap. The CDR3 sequence: CSASGPEVGQFF. CDR3 in DNA: TGCAGTGCTAGCGGGCCGGAGGTGGGGCAGTTCTTC.

This clonotype appeared many times. The gene calls are TRBV18 and TRBJ2-7, with TRBD1 matching over 9 bases. With 4 bases clipped from V and 3 bases from J, the junction kept 7 bases outside the gene matches. The CDR3 runs to 15 residues. In germline, CDR1 is KGHSH, CDR2 LQKENI. CDR3 sequence reads: CASSLTGGAVYEQYF. The CDR3 nucleotides read TGTGCCAGCTCACTAACAGGGGGCGCGGTCTACGAGCAGTACTTC.

This clonotype showed up just a few times. A much more abundant neighbour one base away suggests this may be a read error. The chain links TRBV10-2 to TRBJ2-5, with D possibly matching TRBD1 (6 bases). This CDR3 is 18 amino acids long. Looked up from germline, CDR1 is WSHSY and CDR2 is SAAADI. V was shortened by 5 bases and J by 4 bases, with 26 bases between the two germline ends. CDR3 bases: TGCGCCAGCAGTAATGGTAGTTGGGACCCCCGAGGGGGAGAGACCCAGTACTTC. This sequence encodes CASSNGSWDPRGGETQYF.

V usage is TRBV5-1 and J usage is TRBJ2-1; 10 bases align to TRBD2. The CDR3 has 16 residues. J gave up 6 bases and V 4 bases, and 10 bases lay outside the gene matches. Germline V gene sequence: CDR1 SGHRS, CDR2 YFSETQ. The CDR3: CASSPSSGRAPNEQFF. In DNA form, the CDR3 reads TGCGCCAGCAGCCCTTCAAGCGGGAGGGCCCCCAATGAGCAGTTCTTC.

This clonotype occurred many times. The chain joins TRBV6-1 to TRBJ2-5; TRBD2 matches at 7 bases. The CDR3 runs to 16 residues. Unmatched junction bases numbered 14, after V lost 5 bases and J lost 5 bases. Germline CDR1 and CDR2: MNHNS and SASEGT. CDR3 in amino acids: CASSPTGGGPGETQYF. CDR3 in DNA: TGTGCCAGCAGTCCCACGGGGGGAGGGCCCGGGGAGACCCAGTACTTC.

This clonotype was recorded at least ten times. The chain joins TRBV3-1 to TRBJ1-2; D not certain. The CDR3 runs 15 residues. CDR1 is LGHDT and CDR2 is YNNKEL in the germline V gene (reference sequence). Trimming stripped 4 bases from V and 6 bases from J, with 18 bases between. Here the CDR3 reads CASSPRPTRLDGYTF. DNA of the CDR3: TGTGCCAGCAGCCCACGGCCCACAAGGCTGGATGGCTACACCTTC.

The V and J genes are TRBV10-3 and TRBJ1-6; D may be TRBD1 (6 bases). From germline, CDR1 is ENHRY and CDR2 SYGVKD. Deletions cut 6 bases from V and 10 bases from J, with 16 bases between. The CDR3 contains 14 residues. The CDR3 DNA sequence: TGTGCCATCAGCCTCCAGCAGGGGAGATCACCCCTCCACTTT. Translation: CAISLQQGRSPLHF.

Ten or more counts support this clonotype. This sequence joins TRBV6-2 or TRBV6-3 and TRBJ2-1; weak D call: TRBD2 (6 bases). The V gene's germline CDR1 is MNHEY and CDR2 SVGEGT. V was pared by 3 bases and J by 0 bases, with 9 bases between. The CDR3 is made up of 15 amino acids. CDR3 sequence (DNA): TGTGCCAGCAGTTATGGAGGGAGCTCCTACAATGAGCAGTTCTTC. It codes for CASSYGGSSYNEQFF.

This clonotype has ten or more counts. The chain couples TRBV6-2 or TRBV6-3 to TRBJ1-1, with D uncertain. The CDR3 is 11 amino acids. V was pared by 2 bases and J by 8 bases, with 6 bases between. The V gene's germline CDR1 is MNHEY and CDR2 SVGEGT. The CDR3 DNA sequence: TGTGCCAGCAGTTACCGACAAGAAGCTTTCTTT. Translating gives CASSYRQEAFF.

There are many counts of this clonotype. CDR3 amino acids: CASSYNGLAGDEQYF. The CDR3 coding sequence is TGTGCCAGCAGTTACAACGGCCTAGCGGGAGACGAGCAGTACTTC. V usage is TRBV6-2 or TRBV6-3 and J usage is TRBJ2-7, with 10 bases matching TRBD2. The CDR3 loop spans 15 amino acids. Trimming removed 2 bases from V and 5 bases from J; junction bases left unmatched: 6. Germline V gives CDR1 MNHEY, CDR2 SVGEGT.

At least ten counts were recorded for this clonotype. The V call is TRBV6-1, the J call TRBJ1-1, with D perhaps matching TRBD1 (6 bases). The CDR3 covers 12 residues. The ends were cut back, 10 bases at V and 6 bases at J, with 15 bases in the middle. Germline values: CDR1 MNHNS, CDR2 SASEGT. CDR3 sequence (DNA): TGTGCCATCCTGACGGGGGCTTCTGAAGCTTTCTTT. This gives the protein CAILTGASEAFF.

V is TRBV6-2 or TRBV6-3 and J is TRBJ2-5; perhaps TRBD2 as D (5 bases). The CDR3 totals 12 residues. Germline CDR1 MNHEY, CDR2 SVGEGT. Trimming removed 2 bases from V and 6 bases from J, with 7 bases in between. The CDR3 loop reads CASSYREQTQYF. The CDR3 DNA is TGTGCCAGCAGTTACAGGGAGCAGACCCAGTACTTC.

This clonotype was seen repeatedly, ten times or more. This chain links TRBV28 with TRBJ2-5; D may be TRBD2 (6 bases). The V end lost 0 bases, the J end lost 4 bases, and 18 bases lay between the germline ends. Looked up from germline, CDR1 is MDHEN and CDR2 is SYDVKM. This CDR3 region has 17 residues. The CDR3 region is CASSLWGRRGVRETQYF. Here the CDR3 DNA reads TGTGCCAGCAGTTTATGGGGCAGGCGCGGGGTAAGAGAGACCCAGTACTTC.